This TCR beta chain was retrieved from a study of shared clonotypes between healthy human individuals. All donors were Caucasian adults living in Nashville, Tennessee. Deep was the level used in running the assay. Measured with immunoSEQ multiplex PCR; TCRdb has only the in-frame clones, and not every one. The sample shows some 530,000 clones, more than 75% of them seen only once. The sequence was collected from a woman in her forties in good health. Some clones in this sample may be carry-over from other donors' samples. Sequencing used PBMCs.

The DNA of the CDR3 is TGTGCCAGCAGCTTAACACGCCATCGACAGGTGAGCAATCAGCCCCAGCATTTT. It is translated as CASSLTRHRQVSNQPQHF. This chain connects TRBV7-3 to TRBJ1-5, with D tentatively TRBD1 (6 bases). This CDR3 region has 18 residues. V was clipped by 0 bases and J by 1 base, with 16 bases between them. Germline-derived CDR1 and CDR2 are SGHTA and FQGTGA.